This T cell receptor (beta chain) appears in the sequencing data of a study of CD8+ T cells in alopecia areata. The study's findings and limits: Scalp lesions, especially in alopecia totalis/universalis, had higher clonality than normal scalp. Administration of tofacitinib significantly diminished scalp clonality and expanded CD8+ clones within the top 100. Many expanded lesional clones persisted in scalp and blood during tofacitinib treatment.

cDNA serving as the sequencing template came from extracted, reverse transcribed RNA. TCRdb's copy holds only in-frame clones and misses some; the assay was immunoSEQ multiplex PCR. The sample records 120,000 or so clones, approximately 52% being singletons. Trimming stripped 8 bases from V and 0 bases from J, with 7 bases between. Germline values: CDR1 GTSNPN, CDR2 SVGIG (reference sequence). The CDR3 runs to 12 residues. The treatment: oral pan-JAK inhibitor, 5-10 mg twice daily. In this sample, this clone turned up a few times. Its matching antigen is unknown. The TCR sequence derives from a human donor with alopecia areata. The rearrangement uses TRBV30 and TRBJ2-2; no clear D gene. This specimen was CD8+ T cells sorted from blood, taken at week 4, from a patient treated with tofacitinib. The DNA of the CDR3 is TGTGCCACGACACCGAACACCGGGGAGCTGTTTTTT. Amino acid sequence: CATTPNTGELFF.